The 18 T cell receptor delta chains below all came from one sample that was sequenced in a study of γδ T cells in repeated Plasmodium falciparum infection. Vgamma9/Vdelta2+ and Vdelta2-negative gammadelta T cells were flow-sorted from PBMC for bulk sequencing. TCRdb processed the multiplex PCR reads again with the CATT caller. The sample has tens of thousands of delta-chain clones; 0.95% to 1% are singletons. Sequenced sample: gamma-delta T cells from blood. The receptors stem from a pool of human donors (malaria-infected and uninfected, not separated).

With respect to this clone: A read error likely explains why the TCRdb protein, taken from a much larger clone, differs from this DNA's translation at residue 14; the protein shown is translated from the DNA. The rearrangement joins TRDV1 to TRDJ1; possible D gene TRDD2, 5 bases. Per the germline V gene, CDR1 is TSWWSYY and CDR2 is QGS. Between the trimmed V and J ends, which lost 1 base and 10 bases, there was a span of 37 bases. The CDR3 spans 21 residues. CDR3 amino acids: CALGERERLHSNGRELPGLIF. The CDR3 region has the DNA TGTGCTCTTGGGGAACGAGAGCGCCTACATTCGAACGGGAGGGAACTGCCCGGACTCATCTTT.

In its sample, this clone was seen a few times. The translation of this DNA and the TCRdb protein of a much larger clone differ at residue 11, probably owing to a read error; the protein shown here is translated from the DNA. The rearrangement joins TRDV2 to TRDJ1, with 11 nucleotides matching TRDD3. TCRdb offers no J gene call, so here the DNA was matched to germline to obtain one. Germline V gene sequence: CDR1 GEAIGNYY, CDR2 EKD. This CDR3 spans 15 amino acids. V gave up 2 bases and J gave up 7 bases; unmatched junction bases: 8. CDR3 sequence reads: CACDSLGDTDGKLIF. Written as DNA, the CDR3 is TGTGCCTGTGACAGCCTGGGGGATACCGACGGTAAACTCATCTTT.

This clone was observed a handful of times. A far larger clone is one nucleotide away, so this likely arose from a read error. Additional DNA sequences in this sample encode the identical CDR3. The chain carries TRDV1 and TRDJ1; a possible D gene is TRDD3 (6 bases). TCRdb does not report a J gene; here it was assigned by matching the DNA to germline references. The CDR3 spans 20 residues. Germline V gene data show CDR1 as TSWWSYY and CDR2 as QGS. The CDR3 DNA reads as TGTGCTCTTGGGGAAATTAAAGGATACCACAGGGGACCCTACACTGATAAACTCATCTTT. Protein product: CALGEIKGYHRGPYTDKLIF.

Concerning this clone itself: Only one base separates this from a far larger clonotype, so it likely reflects a read error. This specimen includes other DNA sequences encoding the same CDR3. The chain employs TRDV1 and TRDJ1; D tentatively reads TRDD2 or TRDD3 (8 bases each). The J gene was missing in TCRdb and was found by matching the end of the DNA to germline. CDR3 length equals 23 residues. From germline, CDR1 is TSWWSYY and CDR2 QGS. The V and J ends lost 0 bases and 3 bases respectively, with 35 bases between them. In DNA form, the CDR3 reads TGTGCTCTTGGGGAACTCACCTTCCTAATTTCACCCGTCAGCGGGGATACAGCCGATAAACTCATCTTT. It encodes CALGELTFLISPVSGDTADKLIF.

This clone was observed a few times. With a much larger clone just one base away, this may be a read error. Other DNA sequences within the sample encode an identical CDR3. The rearrangement uses TRDV1 and TRDJ1, with 8 bases aligning to TRDD3. The J segment lost 1 base and the V segment lost 3 bases, leaving 22 bases of the junction unmatched. This CDR3 is 21 amino acids long. The germline gives CDR1 TSWWSYY, CDR2 QGS. The chain's CDR3 is CALGEPGPPLAPLGATDKLIF. CDR3 nucleotide sequence: TGTGCTCTTGGGGAGCCCGGCCCTCCCCTGGCACCACTGGGGGCCACCGATAAACTCATCTTT.

Concerning this clone itself: The protein TCRdb gives is from a much larger clone and does not agree with this DNA's translation at residue 10, likely a read error; the protein shown here comes from the DNA. The genes are TRDV1 and TRDJ1, with 7 bases that match TRDD3. The J gene, left out of TCRdb, was set here by checking the DNA against germline. Germline V gene data show CDR1 as TSWWSYY and CDR2 as QGS. This CDR3 has 15 amino acids. Germline trimming cut 1 base from V and 3 bases from J; bases unmatched to any gene: 5. Here the CDR3 reads CALGERLGDPDKLIF. CDR3 sequence (DNA): TGTGCTCTTGGGGAACGGTTGGGGGACCCCGATAAACTCATCTTT.

On this clone itself: A read error is likely here: a far larger clone is one base away. The same CDR3 is also encoded by other DNA sequences in this sample. The V gene is TRDV2, the J gene TRDJ1; TRDD3 agrees at 13 bases. TCRdb carries no J gene annotation; the J gene was assigned here by matching the DNA with germline. This CDR3 region has 19 residues. The germline V gene has CDR1 GEAIGNYY and CDR2 EKD. The CDR3, as DNA: TGTGCCTGCGACACCGTGGGAAGTACTGGGGGATACGGCGCCGATAAACTCATCTTT. Its translation: CACDTVGSTGGYGADKLIF.

The table lists this clone with a few counts. The sample holds other DNA sequences that translate to the same CDR3. V gene TRDV1 was called; the J gene was not; the D call TRDD3 from the table was never checked on the DNA. Germline CDR1 TSWWSYY, CDR2 QGS. CDR3 length: 17 amino acids. For the CDR3, the DNA is TGTGCTCTCGGGAACTGTCAGAGGGGTGGGGTCACCGATAAACTCATCTTC. It yields the protein CALGNCQRGGVTDKLIF.

With respect to this clone: A single base is all that separates this from a far larger clone, so a read error is likely. Other DNA sequences in the sample encode the same CDR3. The chain couples TRDV1 to TRDJ1, with D perhaps TRDD2 (8 bases). The CDR3 spans 22 residues. Germline V lookup: CDR1 TSWWSYY, CDR2 QGS. With 1 base removed from V and 4 bases from J, the gap between germline ends came to 34 bases. Here the CDR3 reads CALGEPDASYKTGDSRGDKLIF. The CDR3, as DNA: TGTGCTCTTGGGGAACCTGACGCTTCCTACAAAACTGGGGACTCTCGGGGCGATAAACTCATCTTT.

This clone turned up a few times. The TCRdb protein comes from a much larger clone and disagrees with this DNA's translation at residue 5, likely due to a read error; the protein given here is derived from the DNA. This sequence joins TRDV1 and TRDJ1; the match to TRDD3 covers 10 bases. The V gene end was trimmed by 6 bases and the J gene end by 9 bases; junction bases not matched to a gene: 22. The CDR3 spans 18 residues. CDR1 is TSWWSYY and CDR2 is QGS in the germline V gene. CDR3 nucleotide sequence: TGTGCTCTTGGTTGTATCTTACCTCTCTGGGGGATAACGAAGCAACTCATCTTT. Translating it yields CALGCILPLWGITKQLIF.

The sample holds many counts of this clone. One base separates it from a far larger clone, so it is likely a read error. This CDR3 is also generated by other DNA sequences in the sample. This chain uses TRDV2 with TRDJ1; possibly TRDD2 or TRDD3 for D (6 bases each). TCRdb records no J gene; here it was assigned by comparing the DNA to germline. V was clipped by 3 bases and J by 4 bases, with 26 bases between them. CDR1 and CDR2 from the germline V gene are GEAIGNYY and EKD. CDR3 size: 18 residues. The CDR3 sequence: CACDQMAFPGDGSDKLIF. CDR3 in DNA: TGTGCCTGTGACCAGATGGCCTTCCCGGGGGACGGGAGCGATAAACTCATCTTT.

A word on this clone: The mismatch at residue 7 between this DNA's translation and the TCRdb protein of a much larger clone likely reflects a read error; the protein shown is translated from the DNA. The rearrangement joins TRDV1 to TRDJ1; TRDD3 aligns across 10 bases. TCRdb offers no J gene call, so here the DNA was matched to germline to obtain one. Germline CDR1 TSWWSYY, CDR2 QGS. V was clipped by 5 bases and J by 8 bases; unmatched bases: 20. The CDR3 sequence is 18 residues long. The DNA of the CDR3 is TGTGCTCTTGGGATCCAGCCGGGGGATACGCTTCATCCACCGAAACTCATCTTT. It is translated as CALGIQPGDTLHPPKLIF.

This clone was picked up a small number of times. The protein held in TCRdb is that of a much larger clone and does not match this DNA's translation at residue 16, likely because of a read error; the protein shown is translated from the DNA. The chain couples TRDV2 to TRDJ1, with 9 nucleotides matching TRDD3. CDR1 is GEAIGNYY, CDR2 EKD, per germline. The CDR3 is 24 amino acids. Trimming removed 0 bases from V and 6 bases from J; junction bases left unmatched: 34. The CDR3 sequence: CACDTLAPSPTAGGSHTDGHKLIF. The CDR3 DNA follows: TGTGCCTGTGACACCCTGGCCCCCTCTCCTACGGCTGGGGGATCGCACACCGATGGTCATAAACTCATCTTT.

This clone was seen more than once but under ten times. The TCRdb protein comes from a much larger clone and disagrees with this DNA's translation at residue 20, likely due to a read error; the protein given here is derived from the DNA. The J gene is uncalled and the V gene is TRDV1; the DNA was not compared with TRDD3, the D call given in the table. CDR3 length: 22 residues. CDR1 and CDR2 from the germline V gene are TSWWSYY and QGS. The CDR3 DNA follows: TGTGCTCTTGGGGATTTATTTCCTACGGGGGGCAATGGGGGATACGGTACCGATAAACCCATCTTT. Encoded protein: CALGDLFPTGGNGGYGTDKPIF.

Worth noting for this clone: This likely reflects a read error, since a far larger clone is one base away. Distinct nucleotide sequences in the sample also encode this CDR3. The V gene reported is TRDV1; the J gene is uncalled; the listed D gene, TRDD3, was not tested against the DNA. The germline CDR1 and CDR2 sequences are TSWWSYY and QGS. The CDR3 is 24 residues long. The chain's CDR3 is CALGELELFPTIDGGIRYTDKLIF. CDR3 in DNA: TGTGCTCTTGGGGAACTAGAACTGTTCCCTACGATTGACGGGGGGATACGATACACCGATAAGCTCATCTTT.

At least ten counts were recorded for this clone. The DNA translation disagrees with the TCRdb protein at residue 22, so the protein in this description comes from the DNA. The CDR3 DNA reads TGTGCTCTTGGGGAACTATCTTTAGGCCTTCCCCATTACTGGGGGTCTAGAACCGATAAACTCACCTTT. Residues: CALGELSLGLPHYWGSRTDKLTF. The rearrangement joins TRDV1 to TRDJ1, with TRDD3 matching 8 bases. The CDR3 contains 23 residues. Germline V gene data show CDR1 as TSWWSYY and CDR2 as QGS.

This clone was detected a few times. TCRdb assigns this DNA the protein of a much larger clone, which departs from its translation at residue 4; this likely reflects a read error, and the protein shown comes from translating the DNA. The V and J genes are TRDV2 and TRDJ1; D is undetermined. In the absence of a J gene in TCRdb, the DNA was matched to germline to assign it here. The germline V gene has CDR1 GEAIGNYY and CDR2 EKD. The CDR3 is 14 residues long. This CDR3 is CACGTGLYTDKLIF. As DNA, the CDR3 is TGTGCCTGTGGCACCGGCCTGTACACCGATAAACTCATCTTT.

This clone was observed a few times. A far larger clone is a single base away, which makes a read error likely. The identical CDR3 is also encoded by other nucleotide sequences in the sample. J is TRDJ1 and V is TRDV1; D ambiguous. The CDR3 consists of 19 residues. The V gene lost 4 bases and the J gene lost 0 bases, with 24 bases spanning the gap. Germline lookup yields CDR1 TSWWSYY and CDR2 QGS. CDR3 amino acids: CALGVPSLRSNEYTDKLIF. In DNA, the CDR3 is TGTGCTCTTGGGGTCCCGAGTCTCCGATCAAACGAGTACACCGATAAACTCATCTTT.